This TCR beta chain was sequenced in a study of blood T cell repertoires in COVID-19. There are 16 residues in the CDR3. Germline CDR1 is MGHRA and CDR2 is YSYEKL. V was clipped by 1 base and J by 8 bases, with 17 bases between them. Produced via immunoSEQ multiplex PCR; TCRdb's table is partial and in-frame only. The sample contains some 360,000 clones, about 87% of which appear only once. The J gene is TRBJ1-4, the V gene TRBV4-1; perhaps TRBD1 as D (6 bases). This clonotype was sampled from an older woman with COVID-19, enrolled during active disease. The sequenced material came from peripheral blood. The CDR3 here is CASSQGGRRSGEKLFF. The CDR3 bases are TGCGCCAGCAGCCAAGGGGGGCGGAGGAGTGGGGAAAAACTGTTTTTT.